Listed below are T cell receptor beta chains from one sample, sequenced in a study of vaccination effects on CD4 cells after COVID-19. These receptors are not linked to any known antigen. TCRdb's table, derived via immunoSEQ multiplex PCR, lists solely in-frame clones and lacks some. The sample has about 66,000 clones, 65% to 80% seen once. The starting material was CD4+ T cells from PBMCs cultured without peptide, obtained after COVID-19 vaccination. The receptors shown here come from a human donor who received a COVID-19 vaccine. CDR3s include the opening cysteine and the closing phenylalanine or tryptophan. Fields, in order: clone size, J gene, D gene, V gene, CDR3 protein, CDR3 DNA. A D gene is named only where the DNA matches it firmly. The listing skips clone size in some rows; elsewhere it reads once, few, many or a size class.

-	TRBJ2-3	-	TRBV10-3	CAIRDRMNLDTQYF	TGTGCCATCAGAGACAGAATGAACTTAGATACGCAGTATTTT
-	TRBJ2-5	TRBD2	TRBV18	CASSPGRGVAQETQYF	TGTGCCAGCTCACCGGGACGGGGGGTTGCTCAAGAGACCCAGTACTTC
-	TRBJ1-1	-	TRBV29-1	CSVLREEAEAFF	TGCAGCGTCCTACGTGAGGAGGCTGAAGCTTTCTTT
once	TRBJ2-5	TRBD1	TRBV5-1	CASSEGQGTTQYF	TGCGCCAGCAGCGAGGGACAGGGTACGACCCAGTACTTC
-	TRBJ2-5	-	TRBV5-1	CASSTPEETQYF	TGCGCCAGCAGCACCCCAGAAGAGACCCAGTACTTC
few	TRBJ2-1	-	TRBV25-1	CASILDDGGYNEQFF	TGTGCCAGCATCTTAGACGATGGGGGGTACAATGAGCAGTTCTTC
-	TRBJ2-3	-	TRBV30	CAWSVEYQQYF	TGTGCCTGGAGTGTAGAATATCAGCAGTATTTT
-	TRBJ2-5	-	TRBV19	CASSIGTTYQETQYF	TGTGCCAGTAGTATAGGGACTACGTACCAAGAGACCCAGTACTTC
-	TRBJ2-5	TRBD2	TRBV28	CASSLTSLAGLQETQYF	TGTGCCAGCAGTTTAACCTCACTAGCGGGGCTCCAAGAGACCCAGTACTTC
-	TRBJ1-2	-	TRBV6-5	CASSTLVGNYGYTF	TGTGCCAGCAGCACCCTGGTGGGGAACTATGGCTACACCTTC
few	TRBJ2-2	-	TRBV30	CAWATGIAGELFF	TGTGCCTGGGCCACAGGAATTGCCGGGGAGCTGTTTTTT
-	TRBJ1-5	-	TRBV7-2	CASSSDSSRPQHF	TGTGCCAGCAGCTCGGACAGTTCGCGTCCCCAGCATTTT
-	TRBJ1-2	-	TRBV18	CASSPGQLFYGYTF	TGTGCCAGCTCACCGGGACAACTATTCTATGGCTACACCTTC
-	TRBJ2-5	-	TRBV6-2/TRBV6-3	CASSSPGSGPQETQYF	TGTGCCAGCAGCTCACCCGGGAGCGGGCCCCAAGAGACCCAGTACTTC
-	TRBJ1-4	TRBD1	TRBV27	CASSFPQGGGEKLFF	TGTGCCAGCAGTTTCCCCCAGGGGGGGGGTGAAAAACTGTTTTTT
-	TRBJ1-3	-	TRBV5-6	CASSARVNTIYF	TGTGCCAGCAGCGCTAGAGTAAACACCATATATTTT
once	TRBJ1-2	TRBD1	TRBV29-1	CSVNGQGPDNYGYTF	TGCAGCGTGAACGGACAGGGGCCCGATAACTATGGCTACACCTTC
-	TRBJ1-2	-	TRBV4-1	CASSDDRIWGGYTF	TGCGCCAGCAGCGACGACAGGATTTGGGGTGGCTACACCTTC
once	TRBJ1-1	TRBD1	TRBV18	CASSPTGATEAFF	TGTGCCAGCTCCCCCACAGGGGCCACTGAAGCTTTCTTT
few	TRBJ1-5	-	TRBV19	CASSTTFGTNQPQHF	TGTGCCAGTAGTACAACATTCGGGACGAACCAGCCCCAGCATTTT
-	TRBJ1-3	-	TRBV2	CASSELGGLSSGNTIYF	TGTGCCAGCAGTGAATTGGGCGGGCTCTCCTCTGGAAACACCATATATTTT
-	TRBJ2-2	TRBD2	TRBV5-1	CASSYQGGSRTGELFF	TGCGCCAGCAGTTATCAGGGAGGGAGTCGGACCGGGGAGCTGTTTTTT
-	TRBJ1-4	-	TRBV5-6	CASSVGTINEKLFF	TGTGCCAGCAGTGTCGGGACAATCAATGAAAAACTGTTTTTT
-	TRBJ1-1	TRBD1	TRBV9	CASSFKTGPNTEAFF	TGTGCCAGCAGCTTTAAGACAGGGCCGAACACTGAAGCTTTCTTT
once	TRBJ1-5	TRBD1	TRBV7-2	CASSGLDRARNQPQHF	TGTGCCAGCAGCGGGCTGGACAGGGCGCGCAATCAGCCCCAGCATTTT
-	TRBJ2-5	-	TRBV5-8	CASSLWGSDQETQYF	TGTGCCAGCAGCTTGTGGGGAAGTGACCAAGAGACCCAGTACTTC
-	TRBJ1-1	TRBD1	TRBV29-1	CSVHPGQKTEAFF	TGCAGCGTTCACCCGGGACAGAAGACTGAAGCTTTCTTT